This paragraph covers one T cell receptor beta chain sequence. Measured with immunoSEQ multiplex PCR; TCRdb has only the in-frame clones, and not every one. The table has around 13,000 clones, 95% seen once. These data belong to a study of technical replicates of blood from a few donors. J gave up 3 bases and V 1 base, and 6 bases lay outside the gene matches. This CDR3 has 15 residues. Germline assignment: CDR1 SGHAT and CDR2 FQNNGV. The clonotype originates from a human donor in good health. Source material: PBMCs. This chain uses TRBV11-2 with TRBJ2-7; TRBD1 matches 7 bases. The CDR3 sequence is CASSLGTGYVYEQYF. The CDR3 bases are TGTGCCAGCAGCTTAGGGACAGGTTACGTCTACGAGCAGTACTTC.